These 10 T cell receptor beta chains share one sample of origin, sequenced in a study of blood T cell repertoires in COVID-19. Data came from immunoSEQ multiplex PCR; TCRdb stores just in-frame clones and leaves some out. Counted here are about 76,000 clones, around 90% occurring once; the ten biggest clones make up roughly 9.1%. Source material: peripheral blood. The receptors here all came from a human donor in a cohort sampled during active COVID-19.

This clone was found once. This chain links TRBV2 with TRBJ2-5, with 8 bases fitting TRBD2. Germline CDR1 and CDR2: SNHLY and FYNNEI. The CDR3 consists of 14 residues. Trimming removed 6 bases from V and 1 base from J; junction bases left unmatched: 4. The CDR3 DNA sequence: TGTGCCAGCAGAGCTACTAGCGGCCAAGAGACCCAGTACTTC. Its protein is CASRATSGQETQYF.

This clone occurred once. V gene TRBV28 combines with J gene TRBJ1-2, with TRBD1 as a possible D gene (6 bases). Germline CDR1 is MDHEN and CDR2 is SYDVKM. The CDR3 spans 13 residues. V shed 6 bases and J shed 8 bases, with 16 bases lying between them. Written as DNA, the CDR3 is TGTGCCAGCAGCCATAAACAGGGTGGAGGCTACACCTTC. Protein: CASSHKQGGGYTF.

This chain links TRBV5-4 with TRBJ2-1, with TRBD2 identical over 10 bases. The CDR3 length is 15 residues. CDR1 and CDR2 (germline): SGHNT, YYREEE (reference sequence). Unmatched junction bases numbered 5, after V lost 4 bases and J lost 4 bases. Here the CDR3 DNA reads TGTGCCAGCAGCCCAACTAGCGGGGAGTACAATGAGCAGTTCTTC. The encoded protein is CASSPTSGEYNEQFF.

The chain combines TRBV15 with TRBJ2-3; D is unresolved. The CDR3 runs 14 residues. Germline CDR1 is LNHNV and CDR2 is YYDKDF (reference sequence). Trimming removed 0 bases at V and 2 bases at J, with 6 bases between. CDR3 DNA sequence: TGTGCCACCAGCAGAGATATGTCCACAGATACGCAGTATTTT. As protein: CATSRDMSTDTQYF.

The V call is TRBV19, the J call TRBJ2-7; 13 nucleotides line up with TRBD2. Trimming removed 4 bases from V and 0 bases from J; junction bases left unmatched: 12. Germline V CDR1 and CDR2: LNHDA, SQIVND (reference sequence). The CDR3 extends over 19 amino acids. The CDR3 region has the DNA TGTGCCAGTAGTACAGCCGGGACTAGCGGGACGGGGAGCTCCTACGAGCAGTACTTC. Amino acids: CASSTAGTSGTGSSYEQYF.

This chain links TRBV2 with TRBJ1-1, with D perhaps matching TRBD1 (5 bases). The germline CDR1 and CDR2 sequences are SNHLY and FYNNEI. V was trimmed by 2 bases and J by 2 bases, leaving 9 bases between them. This CDR3 spans 14 amino acids. The CDR3 DNA follows: TGTGCCAGCAGTGAACTTGACAGAAACACTGAAGCTTTCTTT. It encodes CASSELDRNTEAFF.

The gene calls are TRBV4-3 and TRBJ1-1; TRBD1 might be the D (6 bases). The length of the CDR3 is 13 residues. V was pared by 0 bases and J by 11 bases, with 13 bases between. The V gene's germline CDR1 is LGHNA and CDR2 YSLEER. This CDR3 reads CASSQDQDSSAFF. In DNA form, the CDR3 reads TGCGCCAGCAGCCAAGATCAGGACAGTTCGGCTTTCTTT.

The CDR3 reads CAIGTSRTGELFF. CDR3 bases: TGTGCCATCGGTACGTCGAGGACCGGGGAGCTGTTTTTT. V and J are TRBV10-3 and TRBJ2-2, with D unclear. This CDR3 has 13 amino acids. Per germline, CDR1 ENHRY and CDR2 SYGVKD. V lost 8 bases to trimming and J lost 5 bases, with 12 bases between them.

The chain joins TRBV12-3 or TRBV12-4 to TRBJ1-5; a weak D match, TRBD1 (5 bases). The CDR3 runs to 13 residues. V was clipped by 6 bases and J by 4 bases, with 10 bases between them. CDR3 sequence reads: CASRPGFNQPQHF. For the CDR3, the DNA is TGTGCCAGCAGGCCAGGGTTTAATCAGCCCCAGCATTTT.

The chain employs TRBV5-6 and TRBJ2-7; TRBD1 aligns across 8 bases. The V and J ends lost 2 bases and 1 base, in that order; junction bases with no gene match: 2. In germline, CDR1 is SGHDT, CDR2 YYEEEE. This CDR3 is built from 14 residues. The CDR3 coding sequence is TGTGCCAGCAGCTTCCGGGACAGGTCCTACGAGCAGTACTTC. Protein: CASSFRDRSYEQYF.